The 9 T cell receptor beta chains given below trace back to one sample, sequenced in a study of graft-versus-host responses after intestinal transplantation. Repertoires were generated with immunoSEQ multiplex PCR, while TCRdb's copy carries only in-frame clones and drops some. The sample contains about 120,000 clones, 90% to 95% of which appear only once. For these receptors, no antigen is known. The sequences come from unstimulated CD8+ T cells sorted from spleen or lymph node cells, collected before transplant. The receptor set was obtained from a human donor who was the organ donor for an intestinal transplant.

This sequence joins TRBV7-2 and TRBJ2-2; 8 nucleotides align to TRBD1. The CDR3 extends over 15 amino acids. The germline gives CDR1 SGHTA, CDR2 FQGNSA. With V trimmed by 3 bases and J by 4 bases, 4 bases remained unmatched. For the CDR3, the DNA is TGTGCCAGCAGCTTCCAGGGGGCTGGCACCGGGGAGCTGTTTTTT. This translates into CASSFQGAGTGELFF.

CDR3 bases: TGCGCCAGCAGCCAACTCACTAGCGGGCAATACAATGAGCAGTTCTTC. This gives the protein CASSQLTSGQYNEQFF. V is TRBV4-1 and J is TRBJ2-1, with 9 bases identical to TRBD2. The V and J ends lost 2 bases and 4 bases, in that order; junction bases with no gene match: 6. The CDR3 has 16 residues. Germline CDR1 is MGHRA and CDR2 is YSYEKL.

The V call is TRBV11-2, the J call TRBJ2-7; maybe TRBD2 (6 bases). The V end was cut by 4 bases, the J end by 1 base, with 17 bases between. Germline CDR1 reads SGHAT; CDR2 reads FQNNGV. CDR3 length: 16 residues. CDR3 protein: CASSSDGGRASYEQYF. The CDR3 nucleotides read TGTGCCAGCAGCTCTGACGGGGGAAGGGCGTCCTACGAGCAGTACTTC. Complete variable domain (other parts from reference TRBV11-2 and TRBJ2-7): EAGVAQSPRYKIIEKRQSVAFWCNPISGHATLYWYQQILGQGPKLLIQFQNNGVVDDSQLPKDRFSAERLKGVDSTLKIQPAKLEDSAVYLCASSSDGGRASYEQYFGPGTRLTVT.

The rearrangement joins TRBV9 to TRBJ2-1; TRBD2 aligns across 7 bases. CDR1 and CDR2 from the germline V gene are SGDLS and YYNGEE. The V segment lost 0 bases and the J segment 10 bases; nucleotides outside the gene matches: 10. The length of the CDR3 is 15 residues. The CDR3 DNA sequence: TGTGCCAGCAGCGTAGGTGCGGGAGCAGCAGGAGAGCAGTTCTTC. Amino acid sequence: CASSVGAGAAGEQFF.

The gene calls are TRBV5-1 and TRBJ1-1, with a weak D call TRBD1 (5 bases). This CDR3 contains 11 residues. Per germline, CDR1 SGHRS and CDR2 YFSETQ. V was pared by 7 bases and J by 1 base, with 5 bases between. In DNA form, the CDR3 reads TGCGCCAGCCAGGGGAACACTGAAGCTTTCTTT. Amino acids: CASQGNTEAFF.

This clone has more than one count but fewer than ten. CDR3 nucleotides: TGTGCCAGCAGTGAAGCCCAGGGGGTGGGAGAGACCCAGTACTTC. This translates into CASSEAQGVGETQYF. The genes are TRBV6-1 and TRBJ2-5; 7 nucleotides match TRBD1. The J segment lost 4 bases and the V segment lost 0 bases, leaving 5 bases of the junction unmatched. The germline CDR1 and CDR2 sequences are MNHNS and SASEGT. This CDR3 contains 15 residues.

V usage is TRBV5-1 and J usage is TRBJ2-3; D is possibly TRBD2 (5 bases). This CDR3 contains 14 residues. The germline V gene encodes CDR1 SGHRS and CDR2 YFSETQ. The V end lost 4 bases, the J end lost 6 bases, and 15 bases lay between the germline ends. The CDR3 DNA is TGCGCCAGCAGCGAGGAGGTGGGCGCGGATACGCAGTATTTT. Translating it yields CASSEEVGADTQYF.

The rearrangement uses TRBV28 and TRBJ2-3; D may be TRBD1 or TRBD2 (5 bases each). CDR3 size: 14 residues. The germline gives CDR1 MDHEN, CDR2 SYDVKM. With 7 bases removed from V and 6 bases from J, the gap between germline ends came to 17 bases. Here the CDR3 DNA reads TGTGCCAGCAACGGCAGGGACCAAGGGGATACGCAGTATTTT. It is translated as CASNGRDQGDTQYF.

This clone appeared a single time. This rearrangement joins TRBV6-5 to TRBJ1-5; D is unclear. With 5 bases removed from V and 6 bases from J, the gap between germline ends came to 5 bases. The CDR3 sequence is 11 residues long. CDR1 and CDR2 (germline): MNHEY, SVGAGI. CDR3 coding DNA: TGTGCCAGCAGTGAAACTCAGCCCCAGCATTTT. Protein sequence: CASSETQPQHF.